Following are 9 T cell receptor beta chains from one sample sequenced in a study of T cell responses to AZD1222 COVID-19 vaccine. Assay used: immunoSEQ multiplex PCR; TCRdb lists only in-frame clones, some missing. This table holds approximately 110,000 clones, 85% to 90% found once. Sequenced here: peripheral blood, sampled on day 0 of AZD1222 vaccination. Every receptor here comes from an adult in good health.

CDR3 coding DNA: TGCGCCAGCAGCTCCACCGGGACACCGGGTGGCTACACCTTC. Translating it yields CASSSTGTPGGYTF. J is TRBJ1-2 and V is TRBV5-1, with D perhaps matching TRBD1 (6 bases). Trimming left V 3 bases short and J 7 bases short, with 16 bases between. CDR3 size: 14 residues. The germline V gene encodes CDR1 SGHRS and CDR2 YFSETQ. Complete variable domain (other parts from reference TRBV5-1 and TRBJ1-2): KAGVTQTPRYLIKTRGQQVTLSCSPISGHRSVSWYQQTPGQGLQFLFEYFSETQRNKGNFPGRFSGRQFSNSRSEMNVSTLELGDSALYLCASSSTGTPGGYTFGSGTRLTVV.

The V call is TRBV10-3, the J call TRBJ1-2; D is perhaps TRBD1 (5 bases). From germline, CDR1 is ENHRY and CDR2 SYGVKD. V was shortened by 11 bases and J by 4 bases, with 17 bases between the two germline ends. The CDR3 sequence is 13 residues long. The CDR3 sequence: CAGGGRNSYGYTF. The CDR3 DNA reads TGTGCCGGCGGGGGGAGGAATAGCTATGGCTACACCTTC.

This rearrangement joins TRBV6-1 to TRBJ1-2; 7 positions agree with TRBD1. The V and J ends lost 3 bases and 4 bases, in that order; junction bases with no gene match: 5. The CDR3 length is 14 residues. The germline CDR1 and CDR2 sequences are MNHNS and SASEGT. The CDR3 loop reads CASSDGQAPYGYTF. Here the CDR3 DNA reads TGTGCCAGCAGTGACGGACAGGCTCCCTATGGCTACACCTTC.

A note on this clone: The missing conserved phenylalanine or tryptophan at the end of this CDR3 makes a read error likely. The DNA is left out, because the CDR3 cannot be placed on it with certainty; the CDR3 is given as TCRdb lists it. The rearrangement links TRBV7-2 to TRBJ2-7; TRBD1 is the table's D call, not checked against the DNA. Germline loops: CDR1 SGHTA, CDR2 FQGNSA. The CDR3 length equals 13 residues, ends included. CDR3 loop: CASSLENWGQQSI.

This sequence joins TRBV28 and TRBJ1-2; D is unclear. The CDR3 has 13 residues. In germline, CDR1 is MDHEN, CDR2 SYDVKM. V lost 2 bases to trimming and J lost 8 bases, with 12 bases between them. The CDR3 region is CASSLGLMGGYTF. CDR3 nucleotide sequence: TGTGCCAGCAGTTTAGGGCTGATGGGAGGCTACACCTTC.

A single count supports this clone. The chain combines TRBV6-5 with TRBJ1-1; possibly TRBD1 for D (5 bases). The CDR3 loop spans 15 amino acids. V was trimmed by 6 bases and J by 1 base, leaving 15 bases between them. Germline V gene sequence: CDR1 MNHEY, CDR2 SVGAGI. The CDR3 coding sequence is TGTGCCAGCAGGCCCGACAGAAGGGGGAACACTGAAGCTTTCTTT. Translating gives CASRPDRRGNTEAFF.

The count of this clone is one. The V gene is TRBV11-1, the J gene TRBJ1-1; a possible D gene is TRBD1 (6 bases). The germline CDR1 and CDR2 sequences are SGHAT and FQDESV (reference sequence). V gave up 5 bases and J gave up 1 base, with 14 bases separating them. CDR3 size: 15 residues. The CDR3 sequence: CASSQGGGGNTEAFF. The CDR3, as DNA: TGTGCCAGCAGCCAAGGTGGAGGGGGGAACACTGAAGCTTTCTTT.

The chain couples TRBV6-5 to TRBJ1-5; TRBD1 agrees at 8 bases. Germline CDR1 is MNHEY and CDR2 is SVGAGI. With 7 bases clipped from V and 2 bases from J, the junction kept 4 bases outside the gene matches. The CDR3 is 14 residues long. In DNA form, the CDR3 reads TGTGCCAGCAATCCGACAGGGGGCAATCAGCCCCAGCATTTT. Its translation: CASNPTGGNQPQHF.

The chain combines TRBV3-1 (or the pseudogene TRBV3-2) with TRBJ2-7; D possibly uses TRBD1 or TRBD2 (6 bases each). V was shortened by 5 bases and J by 0 bases, with 14 bases between the two germline ends. Per germline, CDR1 LGHDT and CDR2 YNNKEL (reference sequence). The CDR3 contains 15 residues. In DNA, the CDR3 is TGTGCCAGCAGCTCAAACCCGGGGGCCTCCTACGAGCAGTACTTC. This translates into CASSSNPGASYEQYF.